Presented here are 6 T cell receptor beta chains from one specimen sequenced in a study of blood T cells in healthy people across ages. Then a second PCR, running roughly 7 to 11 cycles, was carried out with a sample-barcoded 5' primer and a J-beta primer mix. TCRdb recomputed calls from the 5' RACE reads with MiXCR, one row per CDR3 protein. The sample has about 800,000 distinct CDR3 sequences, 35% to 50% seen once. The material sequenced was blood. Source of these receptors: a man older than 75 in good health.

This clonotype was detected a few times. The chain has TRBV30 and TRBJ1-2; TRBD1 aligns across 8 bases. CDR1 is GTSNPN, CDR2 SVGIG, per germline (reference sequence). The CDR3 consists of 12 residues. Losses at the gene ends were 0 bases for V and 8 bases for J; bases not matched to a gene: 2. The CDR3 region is CAWSVQGDGYTF. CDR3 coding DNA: TGTGCCTGGAGTGTACAGGGGGACGGCTACACCTTC.

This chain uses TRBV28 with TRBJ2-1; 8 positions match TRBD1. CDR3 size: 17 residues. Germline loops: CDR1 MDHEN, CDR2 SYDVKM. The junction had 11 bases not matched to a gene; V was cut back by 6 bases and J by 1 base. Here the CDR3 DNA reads TGTGCCAGCAGAACTACACAGGGGGTAAGATCCTACAATGAGCAGTTCTTC. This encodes CASRTTQGVRSYNEQFF. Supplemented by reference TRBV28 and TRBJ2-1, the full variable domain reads DVKVTQSSRYLVKRTGEKVFLECVQDMDHENMFWYRQDPGLGLRLIYFSYDVKMKEKGDIPEGYSVSREKKERFSLILESASTNQTSMYLCASRTTQGVRSYNEQFFGPGTRLTVL.

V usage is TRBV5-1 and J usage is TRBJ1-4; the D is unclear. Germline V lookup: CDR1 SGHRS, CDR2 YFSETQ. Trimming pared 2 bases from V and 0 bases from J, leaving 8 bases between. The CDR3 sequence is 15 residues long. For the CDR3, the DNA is TGCGCCAGCAGCTTCAGACCGCCAACTAATGAAAAACTGTTTTTT. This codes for CASSFRPPTNEKLFF. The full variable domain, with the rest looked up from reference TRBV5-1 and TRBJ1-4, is KAGVTQTPRYLIKTRGQQVTLSCSPISGHRSVSWYQQTPGQGLQFLFEYFSETQRNKGNFPGRFSGRQFSNSRSEMNVSTLELGDSALYLCASSFRPPTNEKLFFGSGTQLSVL.

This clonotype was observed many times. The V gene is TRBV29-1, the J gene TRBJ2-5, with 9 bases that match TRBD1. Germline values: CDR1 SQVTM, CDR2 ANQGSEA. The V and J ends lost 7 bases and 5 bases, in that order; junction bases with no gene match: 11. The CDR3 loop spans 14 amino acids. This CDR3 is CSATPTGGIETQYF. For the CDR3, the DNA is TGCAGCGCCACTCCGACAGGGGGTATTGAGACCCAGTACTTC.

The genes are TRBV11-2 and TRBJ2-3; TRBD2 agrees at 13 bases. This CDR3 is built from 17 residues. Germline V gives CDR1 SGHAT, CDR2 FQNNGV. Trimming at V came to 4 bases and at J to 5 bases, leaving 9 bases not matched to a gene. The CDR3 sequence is CASSSITSGRARDTQYF. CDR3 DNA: TGTGCCAGCAGCTCCATTACTAGCGGGAGGGCCAGAGATACGCAGTATTTT.

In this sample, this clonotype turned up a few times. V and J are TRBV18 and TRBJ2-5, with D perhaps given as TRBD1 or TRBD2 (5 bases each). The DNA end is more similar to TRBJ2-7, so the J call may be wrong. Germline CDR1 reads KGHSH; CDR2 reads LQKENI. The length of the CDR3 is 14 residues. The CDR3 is CASSPSGATYEQYF. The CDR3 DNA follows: TGTGCCAGCTCACCATCCGGGGCCACCTACGAGCAGTACTTC.